The clone carrying this TCR beta chain was detected ten times or more. This record comes from a study of metastatic and nonmetastatic thyroid tumors. TCRdb re-called the PCR reads through MiXCR. In the table there are more than 70,000 clones, 8% to 9.5% of which are singletons. Thyroid surgery was preceded by no treatment in any patient. The sample taken for sequencing was blood. The receptor comes from a female donor with papillary thyroid cancer or a benign thyroid nodule (not recorded which). Some clones in this sample may be carry-over from other donors' samples.

CDR3 bases: TGTGCCAGTAGTGATGGGACAGGCCCCCTCTATGGCTACACCTTC. Protein sequence: CASSDGTGPLYGYTF. The J gene is TRBJ1-2, the V gene TRBV19, with TRBD1 identical over 8 bases. The CDR3 spans 15 residues. V lost 5 bases and J lost 4; bases outside the gene matches: 9. Germline assignment: CDR1 LNHDA and CDR2 SQIVND (reference sequence). Looking up the rest from reference TRBV19 and TRBJ1-2 gives the full variable domain: DGGITQSPKYLFRKEGQNVTLSCEQNLNHDAMYWYRQDPGQGLRLIYYSQIVNDFQKGDIAEGYSVSREKKESFPLTVTSAQKNPTAFYLCASSDGTGPLYGYTFGSGTRLTVV.